The source of this T cell receptor beta chain is a study of blood T cell repertoires in COVID-19. Study information: The samples span acute and convalescent COVID-19 from the United States, Italy and Spain. T cells, B-cell-depleted T cells, or PBMCs supplied cDNA or gDNA.

TCRdb's copy holds only in-frame clones and misses some; the assay was immunoSEQ multiplex PCR. The top ten clones hold under 1.5% of a sample with 300,000 to 450,000 clones, more than 75% of them seen once. The CDR3 loop spans 12 amino acids. Trimming took off 8 bases at V and 1 base at J, with 8 bases between the two ends. Per the germline V gene, CDR1 is LNHDA and CDR2 is SQIVND (reference sequence). This clone came up once. This study enrolled people aged 18 to 89 from about two dozen US geographic areas. Participants were placed into cohorts based on the clinical history they reported. Sequencing input: PBMCs or T cells enriched from blood (not recorded which). The genes are TRBV19 and TRBJ1-1; D is uncertain. This sequence was found in a man aged 25-45 years who had recovered from COVID-19. The CDR3, as DNA: TGTGCCAGTTACGATAGGAACACTGAAGCTTTCTTT. Residues: CASYDRNTEAFF.